The 8 T cell receptor beta chains reported below all come from one sample, sequenced in a study of blood T cell repertoires in COVID-19. Only in-frame clones appear in the TCRdb table, and some are missing; sequencing was by immunoSEQ multiplex PCR. The data contain 150,000 to 200,000 clones, just under 90% of them singletons. The sequencing input was peripheral blood. These receptors originate from a woman in her 70s with COVID-19, enrolled during active disease.

V and J are TRBV30 and TRBJ1-5; no clear D. With 4 bases removed from V and 1 base from J, the gap between germline ends came to 11 bases. This CDR3 contains 14 residues. Germline CDR1 is GTSNPN and CDR2 is SVGIG (reference sequence). For the CDR3, the DNA is TGTGCCTGGACCCCCGGGAGAAGCAATCAGCCCCAGCATTTT. Protein sequence: CAWTPGRSNQPQHF.

The gene calls are TRBV5-1 and TRBJ1-2, with 7 nucleotides matching TRBD1. V was pared by 2 bases and J by 6 bases, with 4 bases of the junction left unmatched. This CDR3 is built from 13 residues. Germline CDR1 and CDR2: SGHRS and YFSETQ. CDR3 in DNA: TGCGCCAGCAGCTTTACAGGGGATGATGGCTACACCTTC. Its protein is CASSFTGDDGYTF.

The chain is built from TRBV7-2 and TRBJ2-7; TRBD1 agrees at 9 bases. This CDR3 comprises 14 residues. Looked up from germline, CDR1 is SGHTA and CDR2 is FQGNSA. V shed 2 bases and J 2 bases; nucleotides not matched to a gene: 1. The CDR3 nucleotides are TGTGCCAGCAGCTTAAGGACAGGGGCCTACGAGCAGTACTTC. Encoded protein: CASSLRTGAYEQYF.

The V and J genes are TRBV6-5 and TRBJ2-5, with D possibly matching TRBD1 (5 bases). The CDR3 loop spans 13 amino acids. Trimming left V 8 bases short and J 5 bases short, with 15 bases between. CDR1 is MNHEY and CDR2 is SVGAGI in the germline V gene. CDR3 amino acids: CASGRAARETQYF. CDR3 nucleotides: TGTGCCAGCGGCAGGGCTGCTAGGGAGACCCAGTACTTC.

Written as DNA, the CDR3 is TGTGCCAGCAGTCCGGGACTAGCGGGACAAAACGAGCAGTACTTC. It translates to CASSPGLAGQNEQYF. V and J are TRBV6-4 and TRBJ2-7; 13 nucleotides align to TRBD2. V gave up 5 bases and J gave up 5 bases; unmatched junction bases: 6. CDR1 MRHNA and CDR2 SNTAGT come from the germline V gene. The CDR3 runs 15 residues.

The chain combines TRBV27 with TRBJ2-5, with 11 bases matching TRBD1. The ends lost 4 bases at V and 4 bases at J; junction bases unmatched: 8. Germline CDR1 MNHEY, CDR2 SMNVEV (reference sequence). The CDR3 covers 16 residues. The CDR3 DNA is TGTGCCAGCAGTTCCTACCGGGACAGGGGGATAGAGACCCAGTACTTC. Protein sequence: CASSSYRDRGIETQYF.

This chain links TRBV18 with TRBJ2-1, with a weak D call TRBD2 (7 bases). Germline assignment: CDR1 KGHSH and CDR2 LQKENI. V gave up 6 bases and J gave up 4 bases, with 16 bases separating them. This CDR3 is 15 amino acids long. The CDR3 DNA follows: TGTGCCAGCTCTCGGAAGGGGGGGGCTTACAATGAGCAGTTCTTC. Protein sequence: CASSRKGGAYNEQFF.

The chain carries TRBV28 and TRBJ2-1, with 11 positions matching TRBD2. V lost 5 bases and J lost 12; bases outside the gene matches: 9. The CDR3 has 14 amino acids. From germline, CDR1 is MDHEN and CDR2 SYDVKM. CDR3 region: CASSLGLAVNGQFF. For the CDR3, the DNA is TGTGCCAGCAGTCTGGGACTAGCGGTTAACGGGCAGTTCTTC.